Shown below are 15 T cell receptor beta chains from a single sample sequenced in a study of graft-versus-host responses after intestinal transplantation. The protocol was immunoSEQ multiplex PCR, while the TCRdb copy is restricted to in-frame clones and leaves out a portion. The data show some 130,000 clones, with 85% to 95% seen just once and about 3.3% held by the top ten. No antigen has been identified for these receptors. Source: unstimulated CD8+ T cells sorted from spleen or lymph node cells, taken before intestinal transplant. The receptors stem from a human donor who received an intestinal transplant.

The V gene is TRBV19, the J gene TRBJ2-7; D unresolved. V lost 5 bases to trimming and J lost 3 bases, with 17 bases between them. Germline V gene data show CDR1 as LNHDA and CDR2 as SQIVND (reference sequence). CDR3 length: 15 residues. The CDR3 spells CASSHGPTADYEQYF. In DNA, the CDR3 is TGTGCCAGTAGTCATGGGCCCACGGCGGACTACGAGCAGTACTTC.

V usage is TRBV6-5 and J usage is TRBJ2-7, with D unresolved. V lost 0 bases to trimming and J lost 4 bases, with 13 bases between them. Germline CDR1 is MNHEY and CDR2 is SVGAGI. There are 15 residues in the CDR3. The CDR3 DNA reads TGTGCCAGCAGTTACTCGAGTGTATTGACATACGAGCAGTACTTC. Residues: CASSYSSVLTYEQYF.

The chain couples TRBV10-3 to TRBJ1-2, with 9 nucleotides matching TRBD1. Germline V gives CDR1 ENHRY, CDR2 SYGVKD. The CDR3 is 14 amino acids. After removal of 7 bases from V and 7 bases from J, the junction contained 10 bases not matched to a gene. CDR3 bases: TGTGCCATCACCCGAACGAGGGACAGGGCTGGCTACACCTTC. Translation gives CAITRTRDRAGYTF.

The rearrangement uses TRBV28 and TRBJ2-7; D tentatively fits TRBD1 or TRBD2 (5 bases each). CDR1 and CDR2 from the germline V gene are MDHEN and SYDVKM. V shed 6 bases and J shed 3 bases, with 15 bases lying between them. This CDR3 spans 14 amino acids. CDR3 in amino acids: CASRGPQGGYEQYF. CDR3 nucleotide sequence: TGTGCCAGCAGGGGACCCCAGGGTGGCTACGAGCAGTACTTC. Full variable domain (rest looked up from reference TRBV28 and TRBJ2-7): DVKVTQSSRYLVKRTGEKVFLECVQDMDHENMFWYRQDPGLGLRLIYFSYDVKMKEKGDIPEGYSVSREKKERFSLILESASTNQTSMYLCASRGPQGGYEQYFGPGTRLTVT.

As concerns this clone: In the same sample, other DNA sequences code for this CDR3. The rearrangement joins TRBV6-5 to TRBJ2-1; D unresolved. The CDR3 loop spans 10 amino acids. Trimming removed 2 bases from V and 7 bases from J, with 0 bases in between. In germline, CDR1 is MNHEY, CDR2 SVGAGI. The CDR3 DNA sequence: TGTGCCAGCAGTTACAATGAGCAGTTCTTC. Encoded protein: CASSYNEQFF.

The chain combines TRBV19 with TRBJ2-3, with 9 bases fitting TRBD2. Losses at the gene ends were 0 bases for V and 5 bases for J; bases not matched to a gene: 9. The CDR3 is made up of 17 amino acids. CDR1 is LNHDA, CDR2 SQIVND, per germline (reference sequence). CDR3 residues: CASSIDPAGGRGDTQYF. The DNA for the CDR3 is TGTGCCAGTAGTATAGATCCGGCGGGAGGGAGAGGAGATACGCAGTATTTT.

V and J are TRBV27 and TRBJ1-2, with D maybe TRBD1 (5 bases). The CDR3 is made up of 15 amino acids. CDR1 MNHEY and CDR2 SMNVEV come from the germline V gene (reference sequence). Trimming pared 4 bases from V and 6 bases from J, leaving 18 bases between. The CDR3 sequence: CASSSSGYPYHGYTF. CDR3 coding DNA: TGTGCCAGCAGTTCTTCAGGGTACCCTTACCATGGCTACACCTTC.

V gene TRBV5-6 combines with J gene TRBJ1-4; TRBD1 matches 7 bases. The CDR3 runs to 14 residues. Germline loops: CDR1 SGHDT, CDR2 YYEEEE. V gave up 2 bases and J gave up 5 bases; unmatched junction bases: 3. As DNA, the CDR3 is TGTGCCAGCAGCTTCGGGACAGTAAATGAAAAACTGTTTTTT. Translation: CASSFGTVNEKLFF. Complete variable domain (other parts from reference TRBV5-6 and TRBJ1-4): DAGVTQSPTHLIKTRGQQVTLRCSPKSGHDTVSWYQQALGQGPQFIFQYYEEEERQRGNFPDRFSGHQFPNYSSELNVNALLLGDSALYLCASSFGTVNEKLFFGSGTQLSVL.

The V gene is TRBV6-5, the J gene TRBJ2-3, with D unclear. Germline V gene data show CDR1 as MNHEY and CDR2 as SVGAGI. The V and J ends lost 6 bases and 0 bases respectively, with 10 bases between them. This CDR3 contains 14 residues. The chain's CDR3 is CASRDPGSTDTQYF. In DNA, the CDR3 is TGTGCCAGCAGGGACCCGGGCAGCACAGATACGCAGTATTTT.

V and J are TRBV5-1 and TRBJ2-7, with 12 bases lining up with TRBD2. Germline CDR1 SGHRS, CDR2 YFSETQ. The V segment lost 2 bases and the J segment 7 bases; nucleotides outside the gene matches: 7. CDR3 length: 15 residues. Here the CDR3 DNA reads TGCGCCAGCAGCTTTAGGGCTAGCGGGAGGGAAGAGCAGTACTTC. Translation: CASSFRASGREEQYF. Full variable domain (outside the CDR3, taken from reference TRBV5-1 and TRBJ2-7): KAGVTQTPRYLIKTRGQQVTLSCSPISGHRSVSWYQQTPGQGLQFLFEYFSETQRNKGNFPGRFSGRQFSNSRSEMNVSTLELGDSALYLCASSFRASGREEQYFGPGTRLTVT.

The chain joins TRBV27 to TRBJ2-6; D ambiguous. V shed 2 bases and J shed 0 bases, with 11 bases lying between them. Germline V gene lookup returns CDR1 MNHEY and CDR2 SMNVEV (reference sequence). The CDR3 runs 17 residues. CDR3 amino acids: CASSLRSYSSGANVLTF. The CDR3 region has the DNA TGTGCCAGCAGTTTACGGTCCTACAGCTCTGGGGCCAACGTCCTGACTTTC.

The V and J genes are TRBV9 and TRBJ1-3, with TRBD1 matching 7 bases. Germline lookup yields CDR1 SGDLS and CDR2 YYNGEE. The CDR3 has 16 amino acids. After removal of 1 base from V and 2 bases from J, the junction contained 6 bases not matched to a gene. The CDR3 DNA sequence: TGTGCCAGCAGCGTACCCCCTGACAGGGCTGGAAACACCATATATTTT. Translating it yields CASSVPPDRAGNTIYF.

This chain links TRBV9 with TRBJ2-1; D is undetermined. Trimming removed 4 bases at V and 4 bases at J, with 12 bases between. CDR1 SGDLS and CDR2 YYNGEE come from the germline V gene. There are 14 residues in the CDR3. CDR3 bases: TGTGCCAGCAGCCAGGTAATGGGGTACAATGAGCAGTTCTTC. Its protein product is CASSQVMGYNEQFF.

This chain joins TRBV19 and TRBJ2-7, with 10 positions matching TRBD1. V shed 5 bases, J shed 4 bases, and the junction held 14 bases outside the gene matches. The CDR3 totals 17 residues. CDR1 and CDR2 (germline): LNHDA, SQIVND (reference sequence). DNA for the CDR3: TGTGCCAGTAGTTTTGACGCAAGGGACAGGGGACTATACGAGCAGTACTTC. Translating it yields CASSFDARDRGLYEQYF.

The CDR3 nucleotides are TGTGCCAGCAGCTTAGCGATTGGGGGCCCCCGAAACGGGGAGCTGTTTTTT. Translating it yields CASSLAIGGPRNGELFF. This chain uses TRBV7-8 with TRBJ2-2; TRBD1 might be the D (6 bases). The CDR3 has 17 residues. Trimming stripped 0 bases from V and 7 bases from J, with 18 bases between. Germline V lookup: CDR1 SGHVS, CDR2 FQNEAQ. The full variable domain, in which reference TRBV7-8 and TRBJ2-2 provide the parts outside the CDR3, is GAGVSQSPRYKVAKRGQDVALRCDPISGHVSLFWYQQALGQGPEFLTYFQNEAQLDKSGLPSDRFFAERPEGSVSTLKIQRTQQEDSAVYLCASSLAIGGPRNGELFFGEGSRLTVL.